A selection of T cell receptor beta chains follows, all from one sample in a study of regulatory T cells in long-lasting Graves disease. TCRdb used MiXCR to reprocess the multiplex PCR reads, holding one entry per CDR3 protein. The sample gives roughly 470,000 distinct CDR3 sequences, around 21% of which show up once; about 8.3% is in the top ten. This specimen consisted of peripheral blood mononuclear cells (PBMCs), obtained when the disease was refractory, from a patient treated with antithyroid drugs. These receptors came from a female donor with Graves disease. The CDR3 runs from the conserved cysteine through the conserved F or W. D genes are given only for firm matches. The size entry is marked missing in some rows and otherwise reads once, few, many or a size class.

cdr3_length	j_call	v_call	clone_size	d_call	cdr3_nt	cdr3_aa
16	TRBJ1-3	TRBV18	NA	TRBD1	TGTGCCAGCTCACCACCCGGACAGGGCTCTGGAAACACCATATATTTT	CASSPPGQGSGNTIYF
12	TRBJ1-2	TRBV30	many	TRBD1	TGTGCCTGGGGGACAGAGAACTATGGCTACACCTTC	CAWGTENYGYTF
14	TRBJ2-7	TRBV2	many	NA	TGTGCCAGCAGTTATGACAGTAGCTCCTACGAGCAGTACTTC	CASSYDSSSYEQYF
17	TRBJ2-7	TRBV6-1	NA	NA	TGTGCCAGCAGTGAAGCGGGAGGGGGAACAATCTCCTACGAGCAGTACTTC	CASSEAGGGTISYEQYF
13	TRBJ2-5	TRBV9	few	TRBD2	TGTGCCAGCCAAGCGGGAGAAGAAGAGACCCAGTACTTC	CASQAGEEETQYF
16	TRBJ2-2	TRBV6-2/TRBV6-3	few	NA	TGTGCCAGCAGTTGGGACGCAGGGGATGTCACCGGGGAGCTGTTTTTT	CASSWDAGDVTGELFF
14	TRBJ2-7	TRBV19	few	TRBD2	TGTGCCAGTCGGCCCAGCGGCGGGAGTAATGAGCAGTACTTC	CASRPSGGSNEQYF
13	TRBJ2-2	TRBV5-5	many	NA	TGTGCCAGCAGCCCACACCACACCGGGGAGCTGTTTTTT	CASSPHHTGELFF
15	TRBJ1-1	TRBV12-3/TRBV12-4	many	NA	TGTGCCAGCAGTTTTATAGGTGCTCTGAACACTGAAGCTTTCTTT	CASSFIGALNTEAFF
15	TRBJ2-7	TRBV4-1	NA	NA	TGCGCCAGCAGCATCGCTCCGGGACGGGGGTACGAGCAGTACTTC	CASSIAPGRGYEQYF
16	TRBJ2-7	TRBV6-5	NA	TRBD1	TGTGCCAGCAGTTGGAGTGATGGGACAGGTGCCTACGAGCAGTACTTC	CASSWSDGTGAYEQYF
16	TRBJ2-5	TRBV9	NA	TRBD2	TGTGCCAGCAGCGTAGCACGGCTAGCGGGAGTGGAGACCCAGTACTTC	CASSVARLAGVETQYF
11	TRBJ2-4	TRBV12-3/TRBV12-4	many	NA	TGTGCCAGCAGTATCAAAAACATTCAGTACTTC	CASSIKNIQYF
16	TRBJ2-5	TRBV7-6	NA	NA	TGTGCCAGCAGCGAACGAGGGACAACCTTTTCGGTGACCCAGTACTTC	CASSERGTTFSVTQYF
15	TRBJ1-6	TRBV5-5	NA	NA	TGTGCCAGCAGCTTGCCTGTGGCAGGGAATTCACCCCTCCACTTT	CASSLPVAGNSPLHF
13	TRBJ2-5	TRBV20-1	many	NA	TGCAGTGCTAACTCCGACAGGAAAGAGACCCAGTACTTC	CSANSDRKETQYF
17	TRBJ2-5	TRBV20-1	few	NA	TGCAGTGCTAGAAGGAGGCCCGGGTCCCCCTATGAGGAGACCCAGTACTTC	CSARRRPGSPYEETQYF
15	TRBJ2-5	TRBV6-1	many	TRBD2	TGTGCCAGCAGGATGGCCGAGCGGGAGCTAGAGACCCAGTACTTC	CASRMAERELETQYF
13	TRBJ1-2	TRBV2	many	TRBD1	TGTGCCAGCAGTAGACAGGGGGGCTATGGCTACACCTTC	CASSRQGGYGYTF
13	TRBJ1-2	TRBV29-1	NA	NA	TGCAGCGTTGAAGGTTTCGGCTCCTATGGCTACACCTTC	CSVEGFGSYGYTF
15	TRBJ2-7	TRBV3-1	NA	NA	TGTGCCAGCAGCCAAGATCGGGAGTCTCGCTCCGAGCAGTACTTC	CASSQDRESRSEQYF
14	TRBJ2-7	TRBV28	many	TRBD1	TGTGCCAGCAGTTCTGGGGACAGGGACTACGAGCAGTACTTC	CASSSGDRDYEQYF
16	TRBJ1-4	TRBV7-9	many	NA	TGTGCCAGCAGCCCCCGTAGAGGGACTCGTAATGAAAAACTGTTTTTT	CASSPRRGTRNEKLFF
16	TRBJ1-4	TRBV5-5	few	NA	TGTGCCAGCAGCTTGGTAACAGGGCAGACTAATGAAAAACTGTTTTTT	CASSLVTGQTNEKLFF
11	TRBJ1-2	TRBV25-1	many	NA	TGTGCCAGCAGTAGGGGCTGGGGCTACACCTTC	CASSRGWGYTF
15	TRBJ1-1	TRBV5-5	many	NA	TGTGCCAGCAGCCGGTGGGAGCGGATGGACACTGAAGCTTTCTTT	CASSRWERMDTEAFF
15	TRBJ1-1	TRBV11-2	few	NA	TGTGCCAGCAGCTTAGGGGTAGACGGGGATACTGAAGCTTTCTTT	CASSLGVDGDTEAFF
14	TRBJ2-2	TRBV13	many	TRBD2	TGTGCCATCCCTCTAGCGGGGAACACCGGGGAGCTGTTTTTT	CAIPLAGNTGELFF
17	TRBJ2-7	TRBV11-2	many	TRBD2	TGTGCCAGCAGCCCCGGGACTAGCGGGAGAAGTTCCTACGAGCAGTACTTC	CASSPGTSGRSSYEQYF
14	TRBJ2-7	TRBV28	many	NA	TGTGCCAGCAGTCCCCAGGGGAGGCTTCTCGAGCAGTACTTC	CASSPQGRLLEQYF
17	TRBJ2-7	TRBV29-1	NA	NA	TGCAGCGGCGCCGGGGGACAGCCCTATGAAAGCTCCTACGAGCAGTACTTC	CSGAGGQPYESSYEQYF
18	TRBJ2-7	TRBV7-2	few	NA	TGTGCCAGCAGCTTAGTCCCCGGCAGTGGTCCTCCTACCTACGAGCAGTACTTC	CASSLVPGSGPPTYEQYF
14	TRBJ1-1	TRBV5-5	many	NA	TGTGCCAGCAGCGCCAGGGTTGAGAACACTGAAGCTTTCTTT	CASSARVENTEAFF
16	TRBJ2-2	TRBV6-5	NA	NA	TGTGCCAGCAGTTCCCGCGGAGGCGCGAACACCGGGGAGCTGTTTTTT	CASSSRGGANTGELFF
13	TRBJ1-2	TRBV28	many	NA	TGTGCCAGCACCCACGCTGGCGGCTATGGCTACACCTTC	CASTHAGGYGYTF
14	TRBJ2-5	TRBV25-1	NA	NA	TGTGCCAGCAGTGCGACCAGGGCTCGGGAGACCCAGTACTTC	CASSATRARETQYF
15	TRBJ1-4	TRBV9	many	NA	TGTGCCAGCAGCGGCGGGACCCTGGGTAATGAAAAACTGTTTTTT	CASSGGTLGNEKLFF
16	TRBJ2-7	TRBV28	many	NA	TGTGCCAGCAATCCGAGGTGGATAGCGGCCGCCTACGAGCAGTACTTC	CASNPRWIAAAYEQYF
14	TRBJ1-2	TRBV19	few	NA	TGTGCCAGTAGTATAGTCGCGGGAAGCTATGGCTACACCTTC	CASSIVAGSYGYTF
14	TRBJ2-5	TRBV6-1	few	NA	TGTGCCAGCGGCTTAGGGGGGGAGGGAGAGACCCAGTACTTC	CASGLGGEGETQYF
17	TRBJ1-4	TRBV12-3/TRBV12-4	few	NA	TGTGCCAGCAGTTTGTTCATCAGGGGAGCAACTAATGAAAAACTGTTTTTT	CASSLFIRGATNEKLFF
20	TRBJ2-7	TRBV10-3	NA	NA	TGTGCCATCAGTGAGCCAAGGGACAGTGGTTGGGGGGGCGATAGGCACGAGCAGTACTTC	CAISEPRDSGWGGDRHEQYF
17	TRBJ2-7	TRBV6-1	many	TRBD2	TGTGCCAGCAGTGACAGGGGACTAGCGGGACGGCCCCTCGAGCAGTACTTC	CASSDRGLAGRPLEQYF
13	TRBJ1-1	TRBV7-9	NA	NA	TGTGCCAGCAGCTCGGGAAGGAGCACTGAAGCTTTCTTT	CASSSGRSTEAFF
14	TRBJ1-3	TRBV7-2	NA	NA	TGTGCCAGCAGCGGCAGGGTGTCTGGAAACACCATATATTTT	CASSGRVSGNTIYF
18	TRBJ1-6	TRBV27	many	TRBD1	TGTGCCAGCAGTTTCTCCGGGACAGGGGGAATTGGGGTTTCACCCCTCCACTTT	CASSFSGTGGIGVSPLHF
17	TRBJ2-5	TRBV6-2/TRBV6-3	many	TRBD2	TGTGCCAGCAGTTACCCTATAGCGGGAGGGCCCGGTGAGACCCAGTACTTC	CASSYPIAGGPGETQYF
12	TRBJ2-7	TRBV13	few	NA	TGTGCCAGCAGCTTAGAATCCGGGATTGAGTACTTC	CASSLESGIEYF
13	TRBJ2-7	TRBV20-1	NA	NA	TGCAGTGCTAGAGGCCCCGACCACTACGAGCAGTACTTC	CSARGPDHYEQYF
14	TRBJ2-7	TRBV5-1	many	NA	TGCGCCAGCAGCCCCCGGGGTAGGGTCCACGAGCAGTACTTC	CASSPRGRVHEQYF
14	TRBJ2-7	TRBV6-5	NA	NA	TGTGCCAGCAGTTACGCGGGATCCCCCTACGAGCAGTACTTC	CASSYAGSPYEQYF
13	TRBJ1-1	TRBV11-1	many	NA	TGTGCCAGCAGCTTAGGGACAGCCACTGAAGCTTTCTTT	CASSLGTATEAFF
14	TRBJ2-7	TRBV12-3/TRBV12-4	many	NA	TGTGCCAGCAGTTTACCGCATCAGGGGTCCGAGCAGTACTTC	CASSLPHQGSEQYF
14	TRBJ1-2	TRBV19	NA	NA	TGTGCCAGTAGTATATCCTCGGAATACTATGGCTACACCTTC	CASSISSEYYGYTF
12	TRBJ1-4	TRBV10-3	few	NA	TGTGCCAGCAACCGACTGAATGAAAAACTGTTTTTT	CASNRLNEKLFF
13	TRBJ1-2	TRBV15	many	NA	TGTGCCACCAAAGGCCAGTCGGTCGAGGGCTACACCTTC	CATKGQSVEGYTF
15	TRBJ2-7	TRBV3-1	few	TRBD2	TGTGCCAGCAGCCCCCTAGCGGGAGCCCTCTACGAGCAGTACTTC	CASSPLAGALYEQYF